This passage covers 16 T cell receptor beta chains from one sample sequenced in a study of PD-L1 blockade in urothelial cancer. Measured with immunoSEQ multiplex PCR; TCRdb has only the in-frame clones, and not every one. The sample has around 40,000 clones, approximately 82% seen once; the top ten hold around 17%. The input for sequencing was PBMCs, taken around atezolizumab (anti-PD-L1) treatment. The origin of the receptors is a man aged 55 to 70 with urothelial cancer.

This chain uses TRBV5-1 with TRBJ2-3; 7 bases match TRBD1. V lost 4 bases and J lost 3; bases outside the gene matches: 11. The CDR3 is made up of 16 amino acids. The germline CDR1 and CDR2 sequences are SGHRS and YFSETQ. The chain's CDR3 is CASSTPQGFLTDTQYF. In DNA, the CDR3 is TGCGCCAGCAGCACACCACAGGGGTTCTTAACAGATACGCAGTATTTT. Complete variable domain (other parts from reference TRBV5-1 and TRBJ2-3): KAGVTQTPRYLIKTRGQQVTLSCSPISGHRSVSWYQQTPGQGLQFLFEYFSETQRNKGNFPGRFSGRQFSNSRSEMNVSTLELGDSALYLCASSTPQGFLTDTQYFGPGTRLTVL.

The chain joins TRBV11-1 to TRBJ2-3; 10 nucleotides align to TRBD1. Trimming at V came to 1 base and at J to 8 bases, leaving 6 bases not matched to a gene. CDR1 is SGHAT and CDR2 is FQDESV in the germline V gene (reference sequence). The CDR3 runs 15 residues. CDR3 in amino acids: CASSLGDRGVSTQYF. In DNA form, the CDR3 reads TGTGCCAGCAGCTTAGGGGACAGGGGCGTAAGTACGCAGTATTTT.

V is TRBV29-1 and J is TRBJ2-3; TRBD1 matches at 12 bases. The CDR3 consists of 16 residues. Losses at the gene ends were 4 bases for V and 5 bases for J; bases not matched to a gene: 10. Germline V gene sequence: CDR1 SQVTM, CDR2 ANQGSEA. CDR3 bases: TGCAGCGTTGTAAGGGGGGGGACAGGGGGCAGAGATACGCAGTATTTT. Its translation: CSVVRGGTGGRDTQYF.

The rearrangement links TRBV14 to TRBJ1-2, with 7 bases matching TRBD1. CDR3 length equals 15 residues. V was pared by 0 bases and J by 6 bases, with 7 bases of the junction left unmatched. The germline V gene has CDR1 SGHDN and CDR2 FVKESK. CDR3 sequence: CASSQELQGNNGYTF. The DNA for the CDR3 is TGTGCCAGCAGCCAAGAATTACAGGGGAACAATGGCTACACCTTC.

This clone was counted a single time. V gene TRBV5-1 combines with J gene TRBJ2-5, with 7 bases that match TRBD1. The DNA end lines up better with TRBJ2-7; the J call may be wrong. Germline V CDR1 and CDR2: SGHRS, YFSETQ. The CDR3 spans 13 residues. Here the CDR3 DNA reads TGCGCCAGCAGCCCCGGGACAGTCGACGAGCAGTACTTC. This encodes CASSPGTVDEQYF.

The chain employs TRBV7-2 and TRBJ2-7, with D possibly being TRBD1 (6 bases). From germline, CDR1 is SGHTA and CDR2 FQGNSA. This CDR3 has 14 residues. Deletions cut 0 bases from V and 5 bases from J, with 11 bases between. The CDR3 DNA follows: TGTGCCAGCAGCTTAGCGACCCACAGGGACGAGCAGTACTTC. Translated: CASSLATHRDEQYF.

This clone came up once. The chain links TRBV6-5 to TRBJ2-7, with 14 bases lining up with TRBD2. This CDR3 contains 16 residues. Germline-derived CDR1 and CDR2 are MNHEY and SVGAGI. Unmatched junction bases numbered 1, after V lost 2 bases and J lost 1 base. In nucleotides, the CDR3 is TGTGCCAGCAGTTACGGGACTAGCGGGAGTTCCTACGAGCAGTACTTC. This encodes CASSYGTSGSSYEQYF.

The chain employs TRBV4-1 and TRBJ2-3; TRBD2 agrees at 8 bases. V lost 4 bases to trimming and J lost 1 base; unmatched junction nucleotides: 4. The CDR3 extends over 15 amino acids. CDR1 is MGHRA and CDR2 is YSYEKL in the germline V gene. CDR3 sequence reads: CASSPTSARTDTQYF. The CDR3 DNA reads TGCGCCAGCAGCCCGACTAGCGCACGCACAGATACGCAGTATTTT.

The chain combines TRBV10-2 with TRBJ2-5; TRBD2 agrees at 10 bases. From germline, CDR1 is WSHSY and CDR2 SAAADI. This CDR3 is built from 14 residues. The J segment lost 5 bases and the V segment lost 8 bases, leaving 8 bases of the junction unmatched. The DNA for the CDR3 is TGCGCCAGCGTTAGCGGGGGGCCGACGGAGACCCAGTACTTC. Translation gives CASVSGGPTETQYF.

The CDR3 region is CASSLTGQEYYEQYF. Here the CDR3 DNA reads TGTGCCAGTAGTCTGACCGGACAGGAGTACTACGAGCAGTACTTC. The rearrangement uses TRBV19 and TRBJ2-7, with 7 positions matching TRBD1. The V segment lost 5 bases and the J segment 3 bases; nucleotides outside the gene matches: 10. Germline V gene lookup returns CDR1 LNHDA and CDR2 SQIVND (reference sequence). The CDR3 length is 15 residues.

The genes are TRBV6-1 and TRBJ2-5; 9 bases map to TRBD2. The CDR3 extends over 15 amino acids. The J segment lost 7 bases and the V segment lost 1 base, leaving 7 bases of the junction unmatched. CDR1 is MNHNS and CDR2 is SASEGT in the germline V gene. This CDR3 is CASSEVAGGPGTQYF. Written as DNA, the CDR3 is TGTGCCAGCAGTGAAGTGGCGGGGGGGCCTGGGACCCAGTACTTC.

V gene TRBV11-2 combines with J gene TRBJ1-5, with 8 bases aligning to TRBD1. Germline CDR1 reads SGHAT; CDR2 reads FQNNGV. The CDR3 runs to 18 residues. The trim removed 2 bases at V and 0 bases at J, leaving 9 bases unmatched. This CDR3 is CASSLPLGDRYSNQPQHF. The CDR3, as DNA: TGTGCCAGCAGCTTACCTTTAGGGGACAGGTATAGCAATCAGCCCCAGCATTTT. The full variable domain, in which reference TRBV11-2 and TRBJ1-5 provide the parts outside the CDR3, is EAGVAQSPRYKIIEKRQSVAFWCNPISGHATLYWYQQILGQGPKLLIQFQNNGVVDDSQLPKDRFSAERLKGVDSTLKIQPAKLEDSAVYLCASSLPLGDRYSNQPQHFGDGTRLSIL.

This chain connects TRBV9 to TRBJ2-3; a weak D match, TRBD2 (6 bases). CDR3 length: 16 residues. The germline V gene encodes CDR1 SGDLS and CDR2 YYNGEE. V shed 3 bases and J shed 4 bases, with 18 bases lying between them. CDR3 loop: CASSADSGTTADTQYF. CDR3 DNA: TGTGCCAGCAGCGCCGATAGCGGAACGACCGCAGATACGCAGTATTTT.

The V and J genes are TRBV19 and TRBJ2-1; weak D call: TRBD1 (6 bases). The V end lost 7 bases, the J end lost 6 bases, and 16 bases lay between the germline ends. The CDR3 sequence is 14 residues long. CDR1 is LNHDA and CDR2 is SQIVND in the germline V gene (reference sequence). The CDR3: CASNKDSRSNEQFF. The DNA for the CDR3 is TGTGCCAGTAATAAGGACAGCAGATCCAATGAGCAGTTCTTC.

The gene calls are TRBV6-6 and TRBJ1-2; no clear D gene. The CDR3 is made up of 12 amino acids. The germline V gene has CDR1 MNHNY and CDR2 SVGAGI (reference sequence). V was pared by 7 bases and J by 5 bases, with 11 bases between. The CDR3 spells CASTQTGYGYTF. In DNA, the CDR3 is TGTGCCAGCACTCAGACTGGGTATGGCTACACCTTC.

This clone was observed a single time. This sequence joins TRBV6-6 and TRBJ2-7, with 7 nucleotides matching TRBD2. Unmatched junction bases numbered 6, after V lost 2 bases and J lost 2 bases. The CDR3 runs to 15 residues. Germline V gives CDR1 MNHNY, CDR2 SVGAGI (reference sequence). CDR3 loop: CASSYTTSVAYEQYF. The CDR3 coding sequence is TGTGCCAGCAGTTACACAACTAGCGTCGCCTACGAGCAGTACTTC.